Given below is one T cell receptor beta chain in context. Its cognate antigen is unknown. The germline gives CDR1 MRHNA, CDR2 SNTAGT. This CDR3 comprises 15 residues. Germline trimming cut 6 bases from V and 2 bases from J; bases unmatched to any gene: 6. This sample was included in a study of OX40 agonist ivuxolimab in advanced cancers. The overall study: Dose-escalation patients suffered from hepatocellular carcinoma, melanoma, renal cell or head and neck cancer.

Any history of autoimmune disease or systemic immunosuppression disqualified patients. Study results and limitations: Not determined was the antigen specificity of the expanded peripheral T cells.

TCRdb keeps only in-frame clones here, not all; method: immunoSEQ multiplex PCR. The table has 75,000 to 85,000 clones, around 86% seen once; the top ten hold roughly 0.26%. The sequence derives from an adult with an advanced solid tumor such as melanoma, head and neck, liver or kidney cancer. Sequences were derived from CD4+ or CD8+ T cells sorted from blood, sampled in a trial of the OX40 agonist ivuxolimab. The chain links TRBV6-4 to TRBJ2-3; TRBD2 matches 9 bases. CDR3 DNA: TGTGCCAGCAGAGTAGCGGGAGCTCCCACAGATACGCAGTATTTT. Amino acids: CASRVAGAPTDTQYF.